This passage covers 19 T cell receptor beta chains from one sample sequenced in a study of CD8+ T cells in alopecia areata. Sample treatment: oral pan-JAK inhibitor, 5-10 mg twice daily. In each case, RNA was isolated and then reverse transcribed into cDNA as the sequencing template. Measured with immunoSEQ multiplex PCR; TCRdb has only the in-frame clones, and not every one. The sample carries hundreds of thousands of clones, about three fifths recorded once. Sequenced here: CD4+ T cells sorted from blood, sampled at week 52, from a patient treated with tofacitinib. Receptor source: a human donor with alopecia areata.

About this clone itself: Other nucleotide sequences in the sample specify the same CDR3. This chain uses TRBV20-1 with TRBJ2-3; D ambiguous. CDR1 is DFQATT, CDR2 SNEGSKA, per germline (reference sequence). The CDR3 is 10 residues long. The V gene lost 1 base and the J gene lost 6 bases, with 2 bases spanning the gap. In nucleotides, the CDR3 is TGCAGTGCTAGAGTGGATACGCAGTATTTT. Its translation: CSARVDTQYF.

The genes are TRBV9 and TRBJ2-5, with D possibly being TRBD1 (6 bases). This CDR3 spans 14 amino acids. Trimming pared 3 bases from V and 5 bases from J, leaving 14 bases between. Germline CDR1 SGDLS, CDR2 YYNGEE. In nucleotides, the CDR3 is TGTGCCAGCAGCGGAGGGGCCCAGGGGGAGACCCAGTACTTC. This sequence encodes CASSGGAQGETQYF. The full variable domain, in which reference TRBV9 and TRBJ2-5 provide the parts outside the CDR3, is DSGVTQTPKHLITATGQRVTLRCSPRSGDLSVYWYQQSLDQGLQFLIQYYNGEERAKGNILERFSAQQFPDLHSELNLSSLELGDSALYFCASSGGAQGETQYFGPGTRLLVL.

CDR3 amino acids: CAWSSVNEQFF. The CDR3 bases are TGTGCCTGGAGTTCGGTCAATGAGCAGTTCTTC. The V gene is TRBV30, the J gene TRBJ2-1; no clear D gene. Trimming removed 2 bases from V and 6 bases from J, with 5 bases in between. This CDR3 contains 11 residues. Germline CDR1 GTSNPN, CDR2 SVGIG (reference sequence).

J is TRBJ2-6 and V is TRBV6-5; TRBD1 agrees at 9 bases. J lost 4 bases, V lost 1 base, and 2 bases had no gene match. The CDR3 runs to 16 residues. The germline gives CDR1 MNHEY, CDR2 SVGAGI. CDR3 sequence reads: CASSYYRGPGANVLTF. The DNA for the CDR3 is TGTGCCAGCAGTTACTACAGGGGGCCAGGGGCCAACGTCCTGACTTTC.

This clone was found once. The rearrangement joins TRBV7-8 to TRBJ1-2; D gene uncertain. There are 13 residues in the CDR3. Trimming took off 7 bases at V and 4 bases at J, with 13 bases between the two ends. Germline loops: CDR1 SGHVS, CDR2 FQNEAQ. The CDR3: CASNVAPLYGYTF. As DNA, the CDR3 is TGTGCCAGCAACGTAGCCCCACTCTATGGCTACACCTTC.

About this clone itself: The sample contains more than one DNA sequence encoding this CDR3. The CDR3 coding sequence is TGTGCCAGCAGAGGGACAGCTTATGGCTACACCTTC. Translating gives CASRGTAYGYTF. The J gene is TRBJ1-2, the V gene TRBV6-5; TRBD1 matches 7 bases. This CDR3 has 12 residues. The V gene's germline CDR1 is MNHEY and CDR2 SVGAGI. J was trimmed by 5 bases and V by 6 bases; bases with no gene match: 3.

The chain uses TRBV4-1 and TRBJ1-4; D remains ambiguous. With 3 bases removed from V and 0 bases from J, the gap between germline ends came to 5 bases. There are 14 residues in the CDR3. The germline V gene has CDR1 MGHRA and CDR2 YSYEKL. The CDR3 bases are TGCGCCAGCAGCCACATTGCAACTAATGAAAAACTGTTTTTT. Protein product: CASSHIATNEKLFF.

The chain uses TRBV29-1 and TRBJ1-1; D remains unclear. The CDR3 runs 11 residues. Trimming took 6 bases from V and 5 from J, leaving 10 bases between them. The V gene's germline CDR1 is SQVTM and CDR2 ANQGSEA. CDR3 sequence: CSVNDGTEAFF. In DNA, the CDR3 is TGCAGCGTAAATGATGGGACTGAAGCTTTCTTT.

The chain links TRBV5-1 to TRBJ1-1, with D possibly being TRBD1 (5 bases). The CDR3 has 16 amino acids. The germline V and J ends were trimmed by 4 bases and 1 base, with 17 bases remaining between them. Germline V gene sequence: CDR1 SGHRS, CDR2 YFSETQ. In DNA form, the CDR3 reads TGCGCCAGCAGCCGTACCGGGACCGCGAAGAACACTGAAGCTTTCTTT. Translation: CASSRTGTAKNTEAFF. The full variable domain, completed using reference TRBV5-1 and TRBJ1-1, is KAGVTQTPRYLIKTRGQQVTLSCSPISGHRSVSWYQQTPGQGLQFLFEYFSETQRNKGNFPGRFSGRQFSNSRSEMNVSTLELGDSALYLCASSRTGTAKNTEAFFGQGTRLTVV.

The rearrangement uses TRBV25-1 and TRBJ2-1; weak D call: TRBD2 (6 bases). Germline-derived CDR1 and CDR2 are MGHDK and SYGVNS. V shed 5 bases and J shed 6 bases, with 17 bases lying between them. CDR3 length: 15 residues. In nucleotides, the CDR3 is TGTGCCAGCAGTCCCAGCGGAGGGGTAGGCAATGAGCAGTTCTTC. Its protein is CASSPSGGVGNEQFF.

This chain uses TRBV2 with TRBJ2-7, with 7 bases lining up with TRBD1. Germline assignment: CDR1 SNHLY and CDR2 FYNNEI. The CDR3 is 13 residues long. V gave up 6 bases and J gave up 8 bases; unmatched junction bases: 10. CDR3 bases: TGTGCCAGCAGCGCCCGAGACAGGGAGAAGCAGTACTTC. Amino acid sequence: CASSARDREKQYF. The full variable domain, its missing parts supplied by reference TRBV2 and TRBJ2-7, is EPEVTQTPSHQVTQMGQEVILRCVPISNHLYFYWYRQILGQKVEFLVSFYNNEISEKSEIFDDQFSVERPDGSNFTLKIRSTKLEDSAMYFCASSARDREKQYFGPGTRLTVT.

The CDR3 region has the DNA TGCAGCGTTGAAGGGACGGCTCTTAGCACAGATACGCAGTATTTT. It codes for CSVEGTALSTDTQYF. This chain connects TRBV29-1 to TRBJ2-3; no reliable D call. Trimming removed 1 base at V and 0 bases at J, with 11 bases between. Germline CDR1 reads SQVTM; CDR2 reads ANQGSEA. This CDR3 spans 15 amino acids.

The chain joins TRBV2 to TRBJ1-2; the D is unclear. CDR3 length: 14 residues. Trimming took off 6 bases at V and 1 base at J, with 12 bases between the two ends. Germline V lookup: CDR1 SNHLY, CDR2 FYNNEI. The CDR3, as DNA: TGTGCCAGCAGAAGCAGAAGTTTTAACTATGGCTACACCTTC. Translation: CASRSRSFNYGYTF.

The rearrangement links TRBV7-2 to TRBJ2-6; TRBD1 agrees at 7 bases. After removal of 6 bases from V and 2 bases from J, the junction contained 4 bases not matched to a gene. The CDR3 extends over 15 amino acids. Per the germline V gene, CDR1 is SGHTA and CDR2 is FQGNSA. CDR3 in DNA: TGTGCCAGCAGACGGACAGGCCCTGGGGCCAACGTCCTGACTTTC. Its translation: CASRRTGPGANVLTF.

The rearrangement links TRBV10-3 to TRBJ2-7; 9 bases line up with TRBD1. The CDR3 is 13 residues long. Trimming took 6 bases from V and 3 from J; bases not matched to a gene: 3. Germline CDR1 and CDR2: ENHRY and SYGVKD. The CDR3 here is CAIRETGGYEQYF. In nucleotides, the CDR3 is TGTGCCATCAGAGAGACAGGGGGCTACGAGCAGTACTTC.

The rearrangement uses TRBV6-5 and TRBJ1-2, with a possible D match to TRBD1 (6 bases). The CDR3 runs 15 residues. Between the trimmed V and J ends, which lost 0 bases and 8 bases, there was a span of 16 bases. The V gene's germline CDR1 is MNHEY and CDR2 SVGAGI. The CDR3 is CASSYSGLVRGGYTF. The DNA of the CDR3 is TGTGCCAGCAGTTACTCTGGCCTCGTCAGGGGCGGCTACACCTTC.

The chain carries TRBV7-6 and TRBJ2-2; D ambiguous. CDR1 and CDR2 (germline): SGHVS, FNYEAQ. Trimming took 5 bases from V and 7 from J, leaving 23 bases between them. The CDR3 sequence is 17 residues long. CDR3 DNA: TGTGCCAGCAGCCCGAGGACCCACCTGGGGTCAGACGGGGAGCTGTTTTTT. Encoded protein: CASSPRTHLGSDGELFF.

This chain connects TRBV4-3 to TRBJ2-1; TRBD2 is a possible D gene (5 bases). The CDR3 has 14 amino acids. Germline values: CDR1 LGHNA, CDR2 YSLEER. V lost 1 base and J lost 9, with 13 bases in between. This chain's CDR3 is CASSQAPGIGEQFF. CDR3 nucleotides: TGCGCCAGCAGCCAAGCCCCGGGGATCGGTGAGCAGTTCTTC.

V is TRBV4-3 and J is TRBJ1-6, with D tentatively TRBD1 (6 bases). Germline loops: CDR1 LGHNA, CDR2 YSLEER. The CDR3 extends over 15 amino acids. The V end was cut by 3 bases, the J end by 7 bases, with 13 bases between. CDR3 region: CASSQIQGANSPLHF. In nucleotides, the CDR3 is TGCGCCAGCAGCCAGATACAGGGCGCCAATTCACCCCTCCACTTT.